Ten or more counts support the clone carrying this T cell receptor beta chain. The CDR3 totals 15 residues. Germline CDR1 and CDR2: SEHNR and FQNEAQ (reference sequence). Trimming left V 5 bases short and J 6 bases short, with 14 bases between. From the 5' RACE reads, TCRdb called clonotypes with MiXCR, one entry per CDR3 protein. Altogether 80,000 to 100,000 distinct CDR3 sequences are present, over 4.5% being singletons, with the ten largest covering approximately 8%. Time point denoted: longitudinal time-point 2. This entry comes from a study of neurological immune-mediated disorders. The origin of this receptor is a woman in her fifties or sixties with multiple sclerosis. V and J are TRBV7-9 and TRBJ1-6; possibly TRBD1 for D (6 bases). The source material was PBMCs. CDR3 residues: CASSRAGGPNSPLHF. The DNA of the CDR3 is TGTGCCAGCAGCCGAGCCGGGGGGCCTAATTCACCCCTCCACTTT.